This T cell receptor (beta chain) emerged from a study of post-analysis software for immune sequencing data. In the study overall: Disease trajectories encompassed relapsing-remitting, secondary progressive and progressive-relapsing multiple sclerosis.

As concerns this clonotype: Its cognate antigen is unknown. This may come from a read error, since a much larger clone is one base off.

Tagging with unique molecular identifiers was a feature of the TCR beta cDNA libraries. In TCRdb, the PCR reads were re-called with MiXCR into one record per CDR3 protein. The sample lists approximately 260,000 distinct CDR3 sequences; 35% to 40% were seen once. Germline V gene sequence: CDR1 ENHRY, CDR2 SYGVKD. There are 14 residues in the CDR3. Whole-study findings and limits: In patients, five or six TRBV segments were more frequent than in controls, with TRBV5-6, TRBV5-1 and TRBV20-1 among them. Same-batch samples co-clustered strongly by F measure. Controls showed significantly higher normalized Chao1 diversity than did multiple sclerosis patients.

The sequencing input was blood. The origin of this receptor is a girl under 18 with multiple sclerosis. This chain connects TRBV10-3 to TRBJ1-2; 8 nucleotides agree with TRBD1. CDR3 in amino acids: CVISAGQDNYGYTF. Here the CDR3 DNA reads TGTGTCATCAGTGCGGGACAGGACAACTATGGCTACACCTTC.